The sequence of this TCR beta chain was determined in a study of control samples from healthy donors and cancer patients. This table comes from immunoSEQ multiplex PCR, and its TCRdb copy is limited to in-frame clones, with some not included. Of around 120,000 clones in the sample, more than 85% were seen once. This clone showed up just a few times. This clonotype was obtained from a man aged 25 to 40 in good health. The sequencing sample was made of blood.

The CDR3 nucleotides read TGTGCCAGCACCCTGGACAGGGGTGCTAACTATGGCTACACCTTC. This translates into CASTLDRGANYGYTF. The chain carries TRBV2 and TRBJ1-2, with 9 bases identical to TRBD1. The CDR3 covers 15 residues. The J segment lost 0 bases and the V segment lost 7 bases, leaving 6 bases of the junction unmatched. In germline, CDR1 is SNHLY, CDR2 FYNNEI. Based on the CDR3 plus reference TRBV2 and TRBJ1-2, the full variable domain is EPEVTQTPSHQVTQMGQEVILRCVPISNHLYFYWYRQILGQKVEFLVSFYNNEISEKSEIFDDQFSVERPDGSNFTLKIRSTKLEDSAMYFCASTLDRGANYGYTFGSGTRLTVV.